Each of the 11 T cell receptor beta chains below was sequenced from the same sample in a study of molecular identifiers for immune sequencing clone quantification (dated by TCRdb to the late 2010s). Library construction relied on PCR. TCRdb names NextSeq 500 as the instrument used. TCRdb redid the processing of the public reads, applying fastp at Q25 and MiXCR, and retained in-frame beta chains. CDR3 protein duplicates are merged, each entry listing the most common genes and DNA. Here the sample has about 320,000 distinct CDR3 sequences; roughly 24% occur a single time. Of the sample, approximately 0.74% falls within the top ten clones. Sequenced input: naive CD8+ T cells from blood, with Jurkat cell RNA spiked in. The cell subset or site label here, explained by the study, means: FACS-sorted CD8+CD4-CCR7+CD45RA+ naive T cells. The receptors derive from a human donor in good health. Some libraries in this study had Jurkat cell RNA spiked in.

This clonotype was seen at least ten times. The rearrangement links TRBV28 to TRBJ1-6, with TRBD1 identical over 10 bases. CDR3 size: 15 residues. V lost 6 bases to trimming and J lost 12 bases; unmatched junction nucleotides: 11. Looked up from germline, CDR1 is MDHEN and CDR2 is SYDVKM. The CDR3 bases are TGTGCCAGCAGATACACCGGGACAGGGGTACGACCCCTCCACTTT. It codes for CASRYTGTGVRPLHF.

V and J are TRBV5-1 and TRBJ2-3; TRBD1 might be the D (6 bases). The V and J ends lost 3 bases and 2 bases respectively, with 13 bases between them. The CDR3 loop spans 15 amino acids. Germline V gene data show CDR1 as SGHRS and CDR2 as YFSETQ. CDR3 sequence (DNA): TGCGCCAGCAGCTCCGGGACACTAAACACAGATACGCAGTATTTT. This encodes CASSSGTLNTDTQYF.

A few counts support this clonotype. The chain couples TRBV19 to TRBJ2-4, with D unresolved. Trimming stripped 7 bases from V and 3 bases from J, with 7 bases between. The CDR3 sequence is 12 residues long. Germline V gene lookup returns CDR1 LNHDA and CDR2 SQIVND (reference sequence). In nucleotides, the CDR3 is TGTGCCAGTAAGGCGGACAAAAACATTCAGTACTTC. Amino acids: CASKADKNIQYF.

This clonotype was seen a handful of times. The chain uses TRBV6-2 or TRBV6-3 and TRBJ1-2; the D is unclear. The CDR3 consists of 13 residues. The germline CDR1 and CDR2 sequences are MNHEY and SVGEGT. V lost 0 bases and J 1 base, leaving 3 bases between the germline ends. This CDR3 is CASSYSNNYGYTF. The CDR3 region has the DNA TGTGCCAGCAGTTACTCTAATAACTATGGCTACACCTTC.

Many counts were recorded for this clonotype. The junction and the germline gene differ at one end; a read error may be behind it. This chain links TRBV7-9 with TRBJ2-7, with D possibly matching TRBD1 (5 bases). The CDR3 sequence is 11 residues long. Germline CDR1 SEHNR, CDR2 FQNEAQ (reference sequence). In DNA, the CDR3 is TGTGCCAGCAGCTTAGGGGAAGGGGATTCTTTC. Its translation: CASSLGEGDSF.

This clonotype was seen ten or more times. The chain recombines TRBV7-2 with TRBJ2-7; 14 positions agree with TRBD2. CDR1 is SGHTA, CDR2 FQGNSA, per germline. The CDR3 loop spans 17 amino acids. The trim removed 5 bases at V and 2 bases at J, leaving 8 bases unmatched. CDR3 residues: CASSLQGLAGATYEQYF. The CDR3 DNA reads as TGTGCCAGCAGCCTGCAGGGACTAGCGGGAGCCACCTACGAGCAGTACTTC.

This chain connects TRBV5-4 to TRBJ2-7, with a weak D call TRBD1 (6 bases). This CDR3 is built from 13 residues. Germline-derived CDR1 and CDR2 are SGHNT and YYREEE (reference sequence). Trimming cost V 2 bases and J 5 bases, with 11 bases left between them. The CDR3 DNA is TGTGCCAGCAGCTTCCAGGGGAACGACGAGCAGTACTTC. It codes for CASSFQGNDEQYF.

In the case of this clonotype: A much more abundant neighbour one base away suggests this may be a read error. CDR3 residues: CASIGEGMNTEAFF. The CDR3 DNA reads as TGTGCCAGCATTGGAGAGGGGATGAACACTGAAGCTTTCTTT. The gene calls are TRBV12-3 or TRBV12-4 and TRBJ1-1; D is perhaps TRBD1 (5 bases). V lost 7 bases to trimming and J lost 0 bases, with 12 bases between them. The CDR3 spans 14 residues.

The table lists this clonotype with a count of one. Its ends do not fully match the called genes, so a read error is possible. CDR3 DNA: TGCAGTGCTAGAGACAGCTCTGGCACAGATTCGCAGTATTTT. Encoded protein: CSARDSSGTDSQYF. The chain combines TRBV20-1 with TRBJ2-3, with D hard to call. CDR1 and CDR2 from the germline V gene are DFQATT and SNEGSKA (reference sequence). The CDR3 extends over 14 amino acids.

The rearrangement uses TRBV27 and TRBJ1-1, with a tentative D call TRBD1 (5 bases). Deletions cut 5 bases from V and 6 bases from J, with 13 bases between. The CDR3 is made up of 13 amino acids. Germline V CDR1 and CDR2: MNHEY, SMNVEV (reference sequence). The CDR3 nucleotides read TGTGCCAGCAGTGGACAATCTCAGGCTGAAGCTTTCTTT. Translation: CASSGQSQAEAFF.

The CDR3 here is CASSPRDSPTGELFF. The CDR3 nucleotides read TGTGCCAGCAGCCCTAGGGACAGCCCCACCGGGGAGCTGTTTTTT. The chain has TRBV11-3 and TRBJ2-2; 7 bases are shared with TRBD1. CDR3 length equals 15 residues. After removal of 5 bases from V and 4 bases from J, the junction contained 7 bases not matched to a gene. Germline values: CDR1 SGHNT, CDR2 YENEEA.